This paragraph covers one TCR beta chain sequence. Using a J-beta primer mix together with a sample-barcoded 5' primer, a second PCR was run for about 6 to 11 cycles. TCRdb called the 5' RACE reads again in MiXCR, with one record for every CDR3 protein. Here the sample spans about 1.7 million distinct CDR3 sequences, 25% to 30% being singletons. This entry comes from a study of blood T cells in healthy people across ages. This CDR3 is 15 amino acids long. The V segment lost 0 bases and the J segment 0 bases; nucleotides outside the gene matches: 1. Germline CDR1 is LGHNA and CDR2 is YSLEER. V gene TRBV4-3 combines with J gene TRBJ1-2; 7 bases line up with TRBD1. Sequences were obtained from blood. The clonotype originates from a woman aged 30 to 39 in good health. CDR3 DNA: TGCGCCAGCAGCCAAGACAGGGGGACTAACTATGGCTACACCTTC. As protein: CASSQDRGTNYGYTF.